The entry below describes one TCR beta chain. This entry belongs to a study of blood T cell repertoires in COVID-19. In the original workflow: Estimated nucleated cell counts came from reference gene primer amplification. The assay was immunoSEQ multiplex PCR, and TCRdb's table has in-frame clones only and misses some. The V and J calls and clone size come from that table; D and trimming were worked out from the DNA. The table has about 150,000 clones, roughly 90% seen once; the top ten hold 0.75% to 0.95%. Sample: peripheral blood. The sequence was collected from a woman aged 45-60 years with acute or convalescent COVID-19.

DNA for the CDR3: TGTGCCTGGAGTGTAGGTCAGGGAAGACAGCCCCAGCATTTT. It translates to CAWSVGQGRQPQHF. The rearrangement uses TRBV30 and TRBJ1-5; TRBD1 is a possible D gene (5 bases). Trimming cost V 0 bases and J 7 bases, with 13 bases left between them. Germline-derived CDR1 and CDR2 are GTSNPN and SVGIG (reference sequence). The CDR3 extends over 14 amino acids.